These 6 T cell receptor beta chains came from one sample sequenced in a study of blood T cell repertoires in COVID-19. Sequencing used immunoSEQ multiplex PCR; TCRdb keeps in-frame clones, though not all of them. The sample records 100,000 to 150,000 clones, roughly 91% being singletons. Source material: peripheral blood. The receptors shown here come from a man aged 60 to 69 with COVID-19, enrolled during active disease.

The chain uses TRBV30 and TRBJ1-1, with 7 positions matching TRBD1. The V gene's germline CDR1 is GTSNPN and CDR2 SVGIG (reference sequence). The CDR3 is made up of 13 amino acids. The junction had 9 bases not matched to a gene; V was cut back by 4 bases and J by 7 bases. As DNA, the CDR3 is TGTGCCTGGAACCACAGGGGAGAGGGTGAAGCTTTCTTT. The encoded protein is CAWNHRGEGEAFF.

The chain links TRBV28 to TRBJ1-2; 7 bases are a match to TRBD1. J lost 7 bases, V lost 6 bases, and 14 bases had no gene match. Germline-derived CDR1 and CDR2 are MDHEN and SYDVKM. The CDR3 runs 15 residues. CDR3 sequence reads: CASSVQGRYLSGYTF. The CDR3 DNA is TGTGCCAGCAGCGTACAGGGGCGATACCTAAGTGGCTACACCTTC.

V gene TRBV6-4 combines with J gene TRBJ2-5; D is undetermined. Germline lookup yields CDR1 MRHNA and CDR2 SNTAGT. The V and J ends lost 3 bases and 5 bases respectively, with 10 bases between them. There are 13 residues in the CDR3. In DNA form, the CDR3 reads TGTGCCAGCAGTGAATTAGCTGGGGAGACCCAGTACTTC. As protein: CASSELAGETQYF.

V is TRBV6-6 and J is TRBJ1-4; 8 bases line up with TRBD1. V gave up 7 bases and J gave up 4 bases; unmatched junction bases: 11. This CDR3 is built from 16 residues. Germline assignment: CDR1 MNHNY and CDR2 SVGAGI (reference sequence). Here the CDR3 reads CASTNPGQAGNEKLFF. The CDR3 DNA follows: TGTGCCAGCACAAACCCGGGACAGGCTGGTAATGAAAAACTGTTTTTT.

The genes are TRBV7-8 and TRBJ1-3; 10 bases match TRBD1. CDR3 length: 15 amino acids. Germline V gene data show CDR1 as SGHVS and CDR2 as FQNEAQ. The V and J ends lost 2 bases and 4 bases, in that order; junction bases with no gene match: 2. The CDR3 coding sequence is TGTGCCAGCAGCTTAACGACAGGGGGCGGAAACACCATATATTTT. Amino acid sequence: CASSLTTGGGNTIYF.

This chain uses TRBV9 with TRBJ1-4; 9 bases align to TRBD1. The V segment lost 4 bases and the J segment 7 bases; nucleotides outside the gene matches: 5. Germline lookup yields CDR1 SGDLS and CDR2 YYNGEE. This CDR3 contains 14 residues. CDR3 in amino acids: CASSTGTGPEKLFF. CDR3 DNA sequence: TGTGCCAGCAGCACCGGGACAGGGCCTGAAAAACTGTTTTTT. The full variable domain, rest sourced from reference TRBV9 and TRBJ1-4, is DSGVTQTPKHLITATGQRVTLRCSPRSGDLSVYWYQQSLDQGLQFLIQYYNGEERAKGNILERFSAQQFPDLHSELNLSSLELGDSALYFCASSTGTGPEKLFFGSGTQLSVL.